Listed here are 28 T cell receptor beta chains from one sample, sequenced in a study of CD8+ T cells in alopecia areata. The sequencing template was cDNA reverse transcribed from extracted RNA. Only in-frame clones appear in the TCRdb table, and some are missing; sequencing was by immunoSEQ multiplex PCR. Of about 200,000 clones in the sample, about 61% were seen once. Sequencing input: CD8+ T cells sorted from blood. The receptors shown here come from a human donor in good health.

This clone was seen only a few times. The chain employs TRBV11-1 and TRBJ2-1; D is perhaps TRBD1 (6 bases). Germline V gene data show CDR1 as SGHAT and CDR2 as FQDESV (reference sequence). This CDR3 spans 14 amino acids. Trimming took off 5 bases at V and 8 bases at J, with 16 bases between the two ends. The CDR3 spells CASSPAGAIHEQFF. Here the CDR3 DNA reads TGTGCCAGCAGCCCCGCAGGGGCGATCCATGAGCAGTTCTTC. Complete variable domain (other parts from reference TRBV11-1 and TRBJ2-1): EAEVAQSPRYKITEKSQAVAFWCDPISGHATLYWYRQILGQGPELLVQFQDESVVDDSQLPKDRFSAERLKGVDSTLKIQPAELGDSAMYLCASSPAGAIHEQFFGPGTRLTVL.

CDR3 residues: CASSRSPQGGSYNEQFF. CDR3 sequence (DNA): TGCGCCAGCAGCCGAAGCCCTCAGGGGGGCTCCTACAATGAGCAGTTCTTC. This chain links TRBV4-1 with TRBJ2-1; D possibly corresponds to TRBD1 (7 bases). Between the trimmed V and J ends, which lost 4 bases and 0 bases, there was a span of 16 bases. Germline CDR1 is MGHRA and CDR2 is YSYEKL. The length of the CDR3 is 17 residues.

J is TRBJ2-5 and V is TRBV7-9; D not resolved. The germline V gene encodes CDR1 SEHNR and CDR2 FQNEAQ (reference sequence). This CDR3 has 13 amino acids. The germline V and J ends were trimmed by 5 bases and 0 bases, with 7 bases remaining between them. CDR3 amino acids: CASSPRNQETQYF. CDR3 nucleotides: TGTGCCAGCAGCCCACGCAACCAAGAGACCCAGTACTTC.

V is TRBV7-9 and J is TRBJ1-1; D uncertain. The CDR3 has 10 amino acids. Germline V lookup: CDR1 SEHNR, CDR2 FQNEAQ (reference sequence). Trimming removed 5 bases at V and 8 bases at J, with 6 bases between. In DNA form, the CDR3 reads TGTGCCAGCAGCCACCAAGAAGCTTTCTTT. Its protein is CASSHQEAFF.

The chain uses TRBV4-1 and TRBJ2-2; 7 bases line up with TRBD2. V shed 5 bases and J 7 bases; nucleotides not matched to a gene: 7. Germline CDR1 and CDR2: MGHRA and YSYEKL. This CDR3 region has 14 residues. This CDR3 is CASSSAAGSGELFF. CDR3 DNA sequence: TGCGCCAGCAGCTCAGCAGCGGGGAGCGGGGAGCTGTTTTTT.

This clone was counted between two and nine times. This CDR3 is also generated by other DNA sequences in the sample. The chain is built from TRBV29-1 and TRBJ1-1; D unresolved. The CDR3 covers 11 residues. Germline lookup yields CDR1 SQVTM and CDR2 ANQGSEA. Trimming removed 3 bases at V and 1 base at J, with 3 bases between. In DNA, the CDR3 is TGCAGCGTTGATTCGAACACTGAAGCTTTCTTT. Translating it yields CSVDSNTEAFF.

The chain carries TRBV27 and TRBJ1-4; D is perhaps TRBD1 (6 bases). V lost 5 bases, J lost 0 bases, and 16 bases lay in between. The CDR3 has 17 residues. Germline assignment: CDR1 MNHEY and CDR2 SMNVEV (reference sequence). As DNA, the CDR3 is TGTGCCAGCAGTGCCCTAGGGGGTAGCCCAACTAATGAAAAACTGTTTTTT. This sequence encodes CASSALGGSPTNEKLFF.

This chain links TRBV7-8 with TRBJ2-5; 9 bases line up with TRBD1. Germline V gene data show CDR1 as SGHVS and CDR2 as FQNEAQ. The CDR3 spans 15 residues. The V gene end was trimmed by 1 base and the J gene end by 5 bases; junction bases not matched to a gene: 5. The chain's CDR3 is CASSLGDRVRETQYF. DNA of the CDR3: TGTGCCAGCAGCTTAGGGGACAGGGTACGGGAGACCCAGTACTTC.

This chain uses TRBV2 with TRBJ1-5; TRBD1 agrees at 9 bases. V gave up 6 bases and J gave up 5 bases; unmatched junction bases: 8. Germline V gives CDR1 SNHLY, CDR2 FYNNEI. The CDR3 contains 15 residues. In DNA form, the CDR3 reads TGTGCCAGCAGGGCGGACAGGGGAAGATATCAGCCCCAGCATTTT. Amino acid sequence: CASRADRGRYQPQHF.

V is TRBV7-8 and J is TRBJ1-2; D not certain. V was clipped by 1 base and J by 0 bases, with 6 bases between them. This CDR3 region has 14 residues. Germline V gene lookup returns CDR1 SGHVS and CDR2 FQNEAQ. This CDR3 reads CASSLGSANYGYTF. DNA of the CDR3: TGTGCCAGCAGCTTAGGCTCAGCTAACTATGGCTACACCTTC.

The V and J genes are TRBV27 and TRBJ1-5, with a weak D call TRBD1 (5 bases). Trimming took 2 bases from V and 6 from J, leaving 11 bases between them. The CDR3 consists of 14 residues. CDR1 and CDR2 from the germline V gene are MNHEY and SMNVEV (reference sequence). The CDR3 spells CASSLGGSSQPQHF. DNA of the CDR3: TGTGCCAGCAGTTTAGGGGGGAGTAGTCAGCCCCAGCATTTT.

Only one count was recorded for this clone. The genes are TRBV6-1 and TRBJ1-1; D is unclear. The CDR3 contains 14 residues. Germline V gene sequence: CDR1 MNHNS, CDR2 SASEGT. Trimming removed 6 bases at V and 0 bases at J, with 11 bases between. The CDR3 reads CASSLRSLNTEAFF. CDR3 DNA sequence: TGTGCCAGCAGCCTAAGATCACTGAACACTGAAGCTTTCTTT.

To note about this clone: Distinct nucleotide sequences in the sample also encode this CDR3. CDR3 bases: TGTGCCAGCAGTGACTCTAGCGGGGGCACAGATACGCAGTATTTT. Translating it yields CASSDSSGGTDTQYF. The genes are TRBV6-4 and TRBJ2-3; 8 bases agree with TRBD2. CDR1 is MRHNA, CDR2 SNTAGT, per germline. Trimming cost V 0 bases and J 1 base; bases outside gene matches: 0. The CDR3 totals 15 residues.

This clone was detected a few times. Here the CDR3 reads CASSLKQGARAYGYTF. The DNA for the CDR3 is TGTGCCAGCAGTTTAAAGCAGGGGGCGCGGGCCTATGGCTACACCTTC. This chain links TRBV27 with TRBJ1-2; 8 bases line up with TRBD1. This CDR3 has 16 amino acids. The V gene end was trimmed by 2 bases and the J gene end by 4 bases; junction bases not matched to a gene: 9. Germline V lookup: CDR1 MNHEY, CDR2 SMNVEV (reference sequence).

V is TRBV4-1 and J is TRBJ2-5; D is unresolved. The germline V gene has CDR1 MGHRA and CDR2 YSYEKL. The CDR3 covers 14 residues. With 1 base removed from V and 2 bases from J, the gap between germline ends came to 8 bases. CDR3 amino acids: CASSQGQEQETQYF. CDR3 bases: TGCGCCAGCAGCCAAGGGCAGGAGCAAGAGACCCAGTACTTC.

CDR3 in amino acids: CASSVGSGPRGLGELFF. In DNA form, the CDR3 reads TGTGCCAGCAGCGTAGGATCCGGGCCCCGGGGCCTCGGGGAGCTGTTTTTT. The chain uses TRBV9 and TRBJ2-2; the D gene could be TRBD1 or TRBD2 (5 bases each). Germline V gives CDR1 SGDLS, CDR2 YYNGEE. V lost 0 bases and J 7 bases, leaving 19 bases between the germline ends. The CDR3 has 17 amino acids.

This sequence joins TRBV23-1 and TRBJ2-3; D might be TRBD1 (6 bases). TRBV23-1 belongs to the ORF category, with a function that is uncertain. Trimming took off 1 base at V and 3 bases at J, with 17 bases between the two ends. CDR3 length: 17 amino acids. For the CDR3, the DNA is TGCGCCAGCAGTCAATGGGGCCAGGGGAATGGAACAGATACGCAGTATTTT. It yields the protein CASSQWGQGNGTDTQYF.

The genes are TRBV5-1 and TRBJ1-1; D perhaps matches TRBD1 (5 bases). The CDR3 length is 14 residues. With 2 bases removed from V and 5 bases from J, the gap between germline ends came to 13 bases. Germline lookup yields CDR1 SGHRS and CDR2 YFSETQ. The CDR3 region is CASSFGARRTEAFF. CDR3 nucleotides: TGCGCCAGCAGCTTTGGGGCCAGGAGGACTGAAGCTTTCTTT.

The chain carries TRBV2 and TRBJ2-6; D remains unclear. CDR1 is SNHLY, CDR2 FYNNEI, per germline. Trimming removed 7 bases from V and 2 bases from J, with 9 bases in between. The CDR3 consists of 14 residues. Written as DNA, the CDR3 is TGTGCCAGCAAGTACGGAGCTGGGGCCAACGTCCTGACTTTC. It specifies CASKYGAGANVLTF.

The J gene is TRBJ1-1, the V gene TRBV5-6; D gene ambiguous. The germline V gene has CDR1 SGHDT and CDR2 YYEEEE. Trimming took 4 bases from V and 2 from J, leaving 9 bases between them. The CDR3 sequence is 13 residues long. The CDR3 reads CASSVTGNTEAFF. The CDR3 nucleotides read TGTGCCAGCAGCGTGACCGGCAACACTGAAGCTTTCTTT.

CDR3 bases: TGTGCCAGCAGCTTAGGGAACAGGGGCTACACCTTC. Its translation: CASSLGNRGYTF. The gene calls are TRBV7-2 and TRBJ1-2, with D maybe TRBD1 (5 bases). This CDR3 comprises 12 residues. In germline, CDR1 is SGHTA, CDR2 FQGNSA. V lost 1 base and J 8 bases, leaving 8 bases between the germline ends.

This chain connects TRBV4-2 to TRBJ2-7; TRBD1 agrees at 7 bases. CDR3 size: 14 residues. With V trimmed by 1 base and J by 0 bases, 0 bases remained unmatched. From germline, CDR1 is LGHNA and CDR2 YNFKEQ. The chain's CDR3 is CASSQGDSSYEQYF. In DNA form, the CDR3 reads TGTGCCAGCAGCCAAGGGGACAGCTCCTACGAGCAGTACTTC.

The chain employs TRBV30 and TRBJ2-5; D gene unclear. The germline V gene encodes CDR1 GTSNPN and CDR2 SVGIG (reference sequence). Trimming shortened V by 5 bases and J by 1 base, and 14 bases separated the two germline ends. The CDR3 is 14 amino acids. In DNA, the CDR3 is TGTGCCTGGGCCCCGGTAGACGGCCAAGAGACCCAGTACTTC. As protein: CAWAPVDGQETQYF.

This chain joins TRBV9 and TRBJ1-3; 7 nucleotides agree with TRBD1. The J segment lost 2 bases and the V segment lost 3 bases, leaving 5 bases of the junction unmatched. CDR1 and CDR2 (germline): SGDLS, YYNGEE. The CDR3 contains 15 residues. DNA for the CDR3: TGTGCCAGCAGCGCTACAGGGGTACCTGGAAACACCATATATTTT. Translating it yields CASSATGVPGNTIYF. Looking up the rest from reference TRBV9 and TRBJ1-3 gives the full variable domain: DSGVTQTPKHLITATGQRVTLRCSPRSGDLSVYWYQQSLDQGLQFLIQYYNGEERAKGNILERFSAQQFPDLHSELNLSSLELGDSALYFCASSATGVPGNTIYFGEGSWLTVV.

This chain joins TRBV27 and TRBJ2-7; 7 nucleotides align to TRBD2. Per the germline V gene, CDR1 is MNHEY and CDR2 is SMNVEV (reference sequence). The V and J ends lost 3 bases and 3 bases, in that order; junction bases with no gene match: 2. The CDR3 covers 13 residues. CDR3 nucleotide sequence: TGTGCCAGCAGTTTGACTAGCCGCTACGAGCAGTACTTC. As protein: CASSLTSRYEQYF.

Only a few counts were recorded for this clone. The gene calls are TRBV27 and TRBJ1-1; D gene ambiguous. Germline V gives CDR1 MNHEY, CDR2 SMNVEV (reference sequence). The CDR3 is 14 residues long. V lost 8 bases, J lost 1 base, and 14 bases lay in between. Here the CDR3 reads CASWMGFTNTEAFF. As DNA, the CDR3 is TGTGCCAGCTGGATGGGGTTTACGAACACTGAAGCTTTCTTT.

The chain carries TRBV29-1 and TRBJ1-1; a weak D match, TRBD1 (5 bases). Per germline, CDR1 SQVTM and CDR2 ANQGSEA. The length of the CDR3 is 13 residues. Trimming took 3 bases from V and 3 from J, leaving 11 bases between them. The CDR3 DNA follows: TGCAGCGTTGAGGAGGGGTTATACACTGAAGCTTTCTTT. Translated, it gives CSVEEGLYTEAFF.

This clone was picked up a small number of times. The genes are TRBV18 and TRBJ1-1; possibly TRBD1 for D (5 bases). V shed 6 bases and J shed 6 bases, with 17 bases lying between them. The CDR3 is made up of 14 amino acids. From germline, CDR1 is KGHSH and CDR2 LQKENI. The DNA of the CDR3 is TGTGCCAGCTCCCCTCTTGGGGGTTCTTCTGAAGCTTTCTTT. It yields the protein CASSPLGGSSEAFF.